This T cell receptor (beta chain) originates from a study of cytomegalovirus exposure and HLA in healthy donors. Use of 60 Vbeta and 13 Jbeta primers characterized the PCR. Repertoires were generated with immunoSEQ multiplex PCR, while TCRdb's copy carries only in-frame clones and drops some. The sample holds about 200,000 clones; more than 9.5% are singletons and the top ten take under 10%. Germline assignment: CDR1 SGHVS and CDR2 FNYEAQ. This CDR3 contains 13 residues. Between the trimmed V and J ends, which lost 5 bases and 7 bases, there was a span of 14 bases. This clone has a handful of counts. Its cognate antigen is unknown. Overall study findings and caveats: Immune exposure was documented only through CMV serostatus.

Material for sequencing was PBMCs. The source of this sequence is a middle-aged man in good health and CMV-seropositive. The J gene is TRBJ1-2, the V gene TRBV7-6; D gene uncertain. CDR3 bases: TGTGCCAGCAGCGCAGATTGGAGCGGTGGCTACACCTTC. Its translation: CASSADWSGGYTF.